This is a list of T cell receptor beta chains from one sample in a study of blood T cell repertoires in COVID-19. Generated by immunoSEQ multiplex PCR, the TCRdb table keeps only in-frame clones and is missing some. The repertoire holds roughly 200,000 clones, with roughly nine tenths as singletons. The specimen sequenced was PBMCs or T cells enriched from blood (not recorded which). The receptors stem from a middle-aged woman with acute COVID-19. Both conserved end residues are part of each CDR3. A D gene is named only where the DNA matches it firmly. Rows give clone size only sometimes, using once, few, many, or a class for an expanded clone.

TRBD2,14,TRBV6-6,.,TRBJ2-5,TGTGCCAGCACCCTTAGCGGGTCCCAAGAGACCCAGTACTTC,CASTLSGSQETQYF
.,17,TRBV28,.,TRBJ1-4,TGTGCCAGCAGCCAAGGGGCCCGGGCAGGGCGTAATGAAAAACTGTTTTTT,CASSQGARAGRNEKLFF
.,15,TRBV2,.,TRBJ2-5,TGTGCCAGCAGTGAATCGCGGGCGACCCAAGAGACCCAGTACTTC,CASSESRATQETQYF
TRBD2,16,TRBV2,.,TRBJ2-1,TGTGCCAGCAGTGTCCCGACTAGCGCGAATCCCCATGAGCAGTTCTTC,CASSVPTSANPHEQFF
.,13,TRBV5-8,.,TRBJ1-1,TGTGCCAGCAGCTTGGTGGAGGGTACTGAAGCTTTCTTT,CASSLVEGTEAFF
TRBD1,15,TRBV3-1/TRBV3-2,.,TRBJ1-4,TGTGCCAGCAGCCCCATACAGACAGGGTCGGGCAAACTGTTTTTT,CASSPIQTGSGKLFF
TRBD2,14,TRBV19,.,TRBJ2-1,TGTGCCAGTAGTCCGGGACTAGTCCTCAATGAGCAGTTCTTC,CASSPGLVLNEQFF
TRBD2,17,TRBV7-6,.,TRBJ2-3,TGTGCCAGCAGCGCCCGGACTAGCGGGACCCTCACAGATACGCAGTATTTT,CASSARTSGTLTDTQYF
.,15,TRBV15,once,TRBJ1-3,TGTGCCACCAGCAGAGATCCACTCTCTGGAAACACCATATATTTT,CATSRDPLSGNTIYF
TRBD1,14,TRBV11-2,.,TRBJ1-2,TGTGCCAGCAGCGAGCCACCCCAGGGGGGCGGCTACACCTTC,CASSEPPQGGGYTF
.,15,TRBV30,.,TRBJ1-3,TGTGCCTGGAGTGCGCGGGGGATCACTGGAAACACCATATATTTT,CAWSARGITGNTIYF
.,14,TRBV12-1,.,TRBJ2-3,TGTGCCACCGGGGACAGGGGTAGTTCAGATACGCAGTATTTT,CATGDRGSSDTQYF
TRBD1,17,TRBV18,.,TRBJ1-2,TGTGCCAGCTCACCATGGGGACAGAGCGTGCCATCCTATGGCTACACCTTC,CASSPWGQSVPSYGYTF
TRBD2,16,TRBV29-1,.,TRBJ2-7,TGCAGCGTTAAAGAAGCAAGCGGGGGGGCCTTCTACGAGCAGTACTTC,CSVKEASGGAFYEQYF
.,14,TRBV5-1,.,TRBJ2-1,TGCGCCAGCAGCTTTTCCCCCAGGGACAATGAGCAGTTCTTC,CASSFSPRDNEQFF
.,14,TRBV11-2,.,TRBJ2-7,TGTGCCAGCAGCTCGAAGTACGGACTGCTCGAGCAGTACTTC,CASSSKYGLLEQYF
.,13,TRBV7-9,few,TRBJ1-3,TGTGCCAGCAGCTCAACAGGGACGGGCACCATATATTTT,CASSSTGTGTIYF
TRBD1,15,TRBV7-8,.,TRBJ1-1,TGTGCCAGCAGCTTAGCGGGGACAGGGGGCACTGAAGCTTTCTTT,CASSLAGTGGTEAFF
TRBD2,16,TRBV5-4,.,TRBJ2-1,TGTGCCAGCAACCTAAAGCGGGGGGGCATCTACAATGAGCAGTTCTTC,CASNLKRGGIYNEQFF
TRBD1,14,TRBV11-2,.,TRBJ1-6,TGTGCCAGCAGCTTTAGACAGGGAAATTCACCCCTCCACTTT,CASSFRQGNSPLHF
TRBD2,17,TRBV11-2,.,TRBJ2-1,TGTGCCAGCAGCTTAGGTCGGCTAGCGGGAGTCTACAATGAGCAGTTCTTC,CASSLGRLAGVYNEQFF
.,18,TRBV14,.,TRBJ2-1,TGTGCCAGCAGCCAAAGGTGGGGGGGCCCTAGCTCCTACAATGAGCAGTTCTTC,CASSQRWGGPSSYNEQFF
.,11,TRBV12-3/TRBV12-4,once,TRBJ1-1,TGTGCCACCCACGGGGTCACTGAAGCTTTCTTT,CATHGVTEAFF
.,14,TRBV3-1/TRBV3-2,.,TRBJ2-3,TGTGCCAGCAGCCAACCATCTAGGGGAGATACGCAGTATTTT,CASSQPSRGDTQYF
.,15,TRBV18,.,TRBJ2-1,TGTGCCAGCTCACCACGAACGACTAGTGACAATGAGCAGTTCTTC,CASSPRTTSDNEQFF
.,14,TRBV5-4,.,TRBJ2-5,TGTGCCAGCAGCCCTGAGCTCCTCCAAGAGACCCAGTACTTC,CASSPELLQETQYF
TRBD1,16,TRBV10-3,.,TRBJ1-1,TGTGCCATCAGTGAGTCGAGTCAGGGGGCTAACACTGAAGCTTTCTTT,CAISESSQGANTEAFF
TRBD2,14,TRBV11-1,.,TRBJ2-5,TGTGCCAGCAGCTCCGGGGGGGGAGGTGAGACCCAGTACTTC,CASSSGGGGETQYF
TRBD2,15,TRBV5-4,.,TRBJ2-7,TGTGCCAGCAGCAAAGATAGCGGGAGGGTCTACGAGCAGTACTTC,CASSKDSGRVYEQYF
.,17,TRBV21-1,.,TRBJ2-1,TGTGCCAGCAGCAAAGGGGCGGCTAGCGGCTCCTACAATGAGCAGTTCTTC,CASSKGAASGSYNEQFF
.,13,TRBV28,once,TRBJ2-7,TGTGCCAGCAGTTTAGGGACAAAGTACGAGCAGTACTTC,CASSLGTKYEQYF
.,14,TRBV28,.,TRBJ2-5,TGTGCCAGCAGTTTACTCGTGGCTGTGGAGACCCAGTACTTC,CASSLLVAVETQYF